These T cell receptor beta chains were read from a single sample in a study of blood T cell repertoires in COVID-19. Using immunoSEQ multiplex PCR, the repertoire was profiled, and TCRdb retains in-frame clones only, with some absent. The data show about 230,000 clones, 81% seen once. Sequencing was carried out using peripheral blood. The receptors originated from a woman older than 75 with acute or convalescent COVID-19. The CDR3 runs from the conserved cysteine through the conserved F or W. The D gene is left open where the match is weak. Clone size is given for some rows only: seen once, a few or many times, or a class if the clone is expanded.

size	V	J	D	length	CDR3	DNA
NA	TRBV3-1/TRBV3-2	TRBJ1-4	TRBD1	13	CASRRDSREKLFF	TGTGCCAGCAGAAGGGACAGTAGGGAAAAACTGTTTTTT
once	TRBV3-1/TRBV3-2	TRBJ2-6	NA	16	CASSQGHSSGANVLTF	TGTGCCAGCAGCCAAGGACACAGCTCTGGGGCCAACGTCCTGACTTTC
NA	TRBV28	TRBJ2-3	NA	14	CASSPRGSTDTQYF	TGTGCCAGCAGTCCCCGTGGCAGCACAGATACGCAGTATTTT
NA	TRBV6-5	TRBJ1-2	NA	12	CASRGPGGSYTF	TGTGCCAGCAGGGGACCGGGGGGTAGCTACACCTTC
once	TRBV6-5	TRBJ2-7	NA	12	CASSPGRLEQYF	TGTGCCAGCAGTCCCGGCCGACTAGAGCAGTACTTC
NA	TRBV6-5	TRBJ1-4	NA	14	CASSYSRTREKLFF	TGTGCCAGCAGTTACTCCCGGACACGTGAAAAACTGTTTTTT
NA	TRBV5-6	TRBJ2-1	NA	16	CASSLDFRTSNNEQFF	TGTGCCAGCAGCTTGGATTTCCGGACTTCGAACAATGAGCAGTTCTTC
NA	TRBV5-6	TRBJ1-6	NA	14	CASSTDSHNSPLHF	TGTGCCAGCAGTACCGACAGCCATAATTCACCCCTCCACTTT
once	TRBV28	TRBJ2-7	TRBD2	16	CASSLSGLAASYEQYF	TGTGCCAGCAGTTTATCCGGACTAGCGGCGTCCTACGAGCAGTACTTC
NA	TRBV6-5	TRBJ1-4	TRBD1	14	CAKAAGQGNEKLFF	TGTGCCAAGGCGGCGGGACAGGGGAATGAAAAACTGTTTTTT
NA	TRBV14	TRBJ2-1	TRBD2	19	CASSVRGAASGRDYNEQFF	TGTGCCAGCAGCGTCCGAGGGGCGGCTAGCGGGAGAGATTACAATGAGCAGTTCTTC
NA	TRBV29-1	TRBJ2-3	NA	13	CSVDSESTDTQYF	TGCAGCGTTGACAGCGAAAGCACAGATACGCAGTATTTT
NA	TRBV28	TRBJ2-2	TRBD2	15	CASSYLAGGAGELFF	TGTGCCAGCAGTTATTTGGCGGGAGGAGCCGGGGAGCTGTTTTTT
NA	TRBV5-1	TRBJ1-4	TRBD1	15	CASSLTRGQGEKLFF	TGCGCCAGCAGCTTGACCAGGGGGCAAGGAGAAAAACTGTTTTTT
NA	TRBV19	TRBJ1-2	TRBD1	15	CTSTRNRGGNYGYTF	TGTACCAGTACCCGAAACAGGGGGGGTAACTATGGCTACACCTTC
NA	TRBV19	TRBJ2-5	TRBD1	15	CASSPRQGPQETQYF	TGTGCCAGTAGTCCCCGACAGGGCCCTCAAGAGACCCAGTACTTC
once	TRBV6-2/TRBV6-3	TRBJ1-1	TRBD1	17	CASSRTQGARMDTEAFF	TGTGCCAGCAGCAGAACCCAGGGGGCGCGTATGGACACTGAAGCTTTCTTT
NA	TRBV4-2	TRBJ2-1	NA	14	CASRGDGGYNEQFF	TGTGCCAGCCGGGGTGACGGGGGCTACAATGAGCAGTTCTTC
NA	TRBV21-1	TRBJ2-6	NA	18	CASSGTSGLSSGANVLTF	TGTGCCAGCAGCGGGACTAGCGGACTCAGCTCTGGGGCCAACGTCCTGACTTTC
NA	TRBV4-1	TRBJ2-7	TRBD1	14	CASSQEQGVGEQYF	TGCGCCAGCAGCCAAGAACAGGGGGTCGGCGAGCAGTACTTC
NA	TRBV18	TRBJ2-7	TRBD2	15	CASSSTSGGVEEQYF	TGTGCCAGCTCATCGACTAGCGGGGGGGTGGAGGAGCAGTACTTC
once	TRBV7-2	TRBJ2-5	NA	14	CASSLAGVQETQYF	TGTGCCAGCAGCTTAGCAGGGGTCCAAGAGACCCAGTACTTC
NA	TRBV6-5	TRBJ1-2	NA	14	CASRGSGGNYGYTF	TGTGCCAGCAGGGGGTCGGGGGGAAACTATGGCTACACCTTC
NA	TRBV3-1/TRBV3-2	TRBJ2-5	TRBD1	16	CASSADKQGAEETQYF	TGTGCCAGCAGCGCGGACAAACAGGGGGCGGAAGAGACCCAGTACTTC
NA	TRBV28	TRBJ2-1	TRBD1	15	CASSLWDRGYNEQFF	TGTGCCAGCAGTTTGTGGGACAGGGGTTACAATGAGCAGTTCTTC
NA	TRBV19	TRBJ1-1	TRBD1	13	CASRDRVGTEAFF	TGTGCCAGTAGGGACAGGGTGGGCACTGAAGCTTTCTTT
NA	TRBV28	TRBJ1-2	NA	14	CASSLGQQAGGYTF	TGTGCCAGCAGTTTAGGGCAACAAGCCGGAGGCTACACCTTC
NA	TRBV9	TRBJ2-1	TRBD1	17	CASSVLPGQGAGNEQFF	TGTGCCAGCAGCGTTTTACCGGGACAGGGGGCGGGCAATGAGCAGTTCTTC
NA	TRBV3-1/TRBV3-2	TRBJ1-2	TRBD1	15	CASSQVGQGDYGYTF	TGTGCCAGCAGCCAAGTTGGACAGGGGGACTATGGCTACACCTTC
NA	TRBV18	TRBJ1-1	NA	15	CASSPPAIDRGSAFF	TGTGCCAGCTCACCGCCAGCAATTGACCGGGGTTCAGCTTTCTTT
NA	TRBV6-5	TRBJ1-2	TRBD1	14	CASSRGQGSLGYTF	TGTGCCAGCAGCAGGGGACAGGGATCACTTGGCTACACCTTC
NA	TRBV7-3	TRBJ2-2	NA	14	CASSLSGFAGELFF	TGTGCCAGCAGCCTCAGCGGTTTCGCCGGGGAGCTGTTTTTT
NA	TRBV7-6	TRBJ1-5	NA	14	CASSLAGRNQPQHF	TGTGCCAGCAGCTTAGCAGGGAGGAATCAGCCCCAGCATTTT
once	TRBV4-1	TRBJ1-2	NA	15	CASSRLTGGSYGYTF	TGCGCCAGCAGCCGATTAACGGGGGGAAGCTATGGCTACACCTTC
NA	TRBV11-2	TRBJ2-3	TRBD1	15	CASTRQGAGTDTQYF	TGTGCCAGCACGCGTCAGGGGGCGGGTACAGATACGCAGTATTTT
NA	TRBV30	TRBJ1-1	NA	14	CAWSDTGPDTEAFF	TGTGCCTGGAGTGATACAGGGCCGGACACTGAAGCTTTCTTT
NA	TRBV18	TRBJ1-6	NA	17	CASSPPRSGLINSPLHF	TGTGCCAGCTCACCACCGAGATCGGGACTCATTAATTCACCCCTCCACTTT
NA	TRBV7-3	TRBJ2-2	TRBD2	19	CASSPVGTMMGLVTGELFF	TGTGCCAGCAGCCCGGTCGGGACTATGATGGGACTAGTAACCGGGGAGCTGTTTTTT
NA	TRBV15	TRBJ2-1	TRBD2	13	CATSRVGGNEQFF	TGTGCCACCAGCAGAGTCGGGGGGAATGAGCAGTTCTTC
few	TRBV3-1/TRBV3-2	TRBJ2-7	TRBD1	15	CASSPGTGFTDEQYF	TGTGCCAGCAGCCCCGGGACAGGTTTTACCGACGAGCAGTACTTC
NA	TRBV15	TRBJ1-4	NA	16	CATSRDMGARQEKLFF	TGTGCCACCAGCAGAGATATGGGGGCGAGACAAGAAAAACTGTTTTTT
NA	TRBV10-2	TRBJ2-1	NA	13	CASSGTSYNEQFF	TGCGCCAGCAGTGGGACATCATACAATGAGCAGTTCTTC
NA	TRBV28	TRBJ2-5	TRBD2	14	CASSFPSGGKTQYF	TGTGCCAGCAGTTTCCCTAGCGGGGGCAAGACCCAGTACTTC
few	TRBV7-3	TRBJ2-7	NA	15	CASSLVSPYSYEQYF	TGTGCCAGCAGCTTAGTGTCTCCCTACTCCTACGAGCAGTACTTC
NA	TRBV27	TRBJ2-2	TRBD1	15	CASSTTGARTGELFF	TGTGCCAGCAGTACAACAGGGGCAAGGACCGGGGAGCTGTTTTTT
few	TRBV27	TRBJ1-6	TRBD1	16	CASSQGAQAYNSPLHF	TGTGCCAGCAGTCAGGGGGCACAGGCCTATAATTCACCCCTCCACTTT
NA	TRBV20-1	TRBJ1-2	NA	17	CSAIDGDKRPSNYGYTF	TGCAGTGCTATTGATGGAGATAAACGACCCTCTAACTATGGCTACACCTTC
few	TRBV7-2	TRBJ1-1	TRBD1	15	CASSFRLTGFTEAFF	TGTGCCAGCAGCTTCCGCCTGACAGGGTTCACTGAAGCTTTCTTT
NA	TRBV5-1	TRBJ1-5	NA	16	CASSLGGGGGNQPQHF	TGCGCCAGCAGCTTGGGTGGGGGAGGTGGCAATCAGCCCCAGCATTTT
NA	TRBV20-1	TRBJ2-7	NA	11	CSARPRDRKYF	TGCAGTGCAAGACCGCGGGACCGAAAGTACTTC